Given below is one T cell receptor beta chain in context. This CDR3 is 14 amino acids long. Trimming cost V 0 bases and J 2 bases, with 8 bases left between them. CDR1 and CDR2 from the germline V gene are SGHNT and YYREEE (reference sequence). TCRdb independently ran MiXCR on the 5' RACE reads; one entry per CDR3 protein. Counted here are around 690,000 distinct CDR3 sequences, 21% occurring once; the ten biggest clones make up approximately 4.3%. The data belong to a study of identical twins. In addition, the sample was reused for a study of T cells expressing NK-cell markers. That study reports: The sequencing cohort of eight donors included seven HCMV-seropositive individuals and one seronegative individual.

V gene TRBV5-4 combines with J gene TRBJ2-5, with a possible D match to TRBD1 (5 bases). The sequencing input was PBMCs. The TCR was taken from a woman aged 18-35 years in good health. The CDR3 region has the DNA TGTGCCAGCAGCTTGGGCAGGGAACAAGAGACCCAGTACTTC. Protein product: CASSLGREQETQYF.